This T cell receptor (beta chain) was sequenced in a study of regulatory T cells in long-lasting Graves disease (dated by TCRdb to the early 2020s). With respect to the entire study: Patients with newly diagnosed Graves' disease had been on antithyroid drugs for under 3 months. Patients with persistent Graves' disease were compared with patients with newly diagnosed Graves' disease using TCR sequencing and RNA sequencing of peripheral blood. The study was registered as a clinical trial and conducted in China. TCR sequencing covered around 13 persistent and around 20 newly diagnosed Graves' disease patients, some 33 samples in total.

This clonotype was counted many times. Its antigen specificity is not known. Base qualities are not provided; no much larger clone lies one nucleotide away. Looking up the germline V gene yields CDR1 KGHSH and CDR2 LQKENI. Inclusive of the bounding cysteine and phenylalanine, the CDR3 is 15 residues long. The retained sequence is limited to the CDR3, 45 bases, with the frame set at the first base. Trimming removed 2 bases from V and 3 bases from J; the gene matches leave 6 bases unexplained. The paper's findings and limits, for the study overall: TRBV28, TRBJ1-2 and TRBJ2-5 were preferentially used in persistent disease, while TRBV20-1 and TRBJ2-1 were favored in newly diagnosed disease. Only peripheral blood was studied, because thyroid tissue, the primary lesion, was inaccessible. Sequencing and analysis were limited to the TCR beta chain. Persistent Graves' disease patients showed lower TCR Shannon entropy and fewer highly expanded clones than newly diagnosed patients, suggesting clonal expansion. Persistent patients shared more public clonotypes among themselves (under 3,000) than newly diagnosed patients did (about 970). The small sample size was acknowledged by the authors as a limitation that may reduce accuracy.

Receptors were amplified or captured by multiplex PCR. The data were produced on an Illumina HiSeq 4000. iRepertoire HTBI primers and Arm-PCR amplification of CDR3 regions were used to construct TCR beta libraries. Before sequencing, the PCR products went through gel purification. On the authors' methods: A total of some 60 TRBV and some 15 TRBJ segments were identified across samples and were used for gene usage analysis of CDR3 amino acid clonotypes. COPE and FqMerger were used to merge filtered high-quality paired reads into contigs. Contigs were aligned with BLAST to IMGT TRBV, TRBD and TRBJ reference genes, and CDR3 was defined per IMGT. Highly expanded clones were defined as clonotypes with a frequency above 0.1%. Repertoire diversity was measured by Shannon entropy, and V-J evenness by the Gini coefficient. Clonotypes shared by more than one individual were considered public. TCRdb redid the processing of the public reads, applying fastp at Q25 and MiXCR, and retained in-frame beta chains. A single entry per CDR3 protein holds the most common genes and DNA from its merged rows. These V and J calls are TCRdb output, not the study's own analysis. For this sample the table gives roughly 510,000 distinct CDR3 sequences, of which roughly 16% were detected only once. Clones ranked in the top ten supply 12% of the sample.

The time point label on this specimen signifies: newly diagnosed GD, antithyroid drugs for less than 3 months. For both TCR sequencing and RNA sequencing, RNA was extracted from PBMCs in TRIzol. The diagnosis of Graves' disease was made according to American Thyroid Association guidelines. Patients were recruited from an endocrinology department in Xi'an, China. Each patient gave roughly 10 milliliters of peripheral blood, collected in an EDTA anticoagulant tube. Ficoll Paque Plus density gradient separation was used to isolate PBMCs, and no additional T cell sorting was done. An Agilent 2100 Bioanalyzer and agarose gel were used to check RNA quality, and a NanoDrop 2000 was used to measure RNA concentration. The data were also submitted as part of a second study, on T cells in Graves' hyperthyroidism and ophthalmopathy. The second paper further reports: Stable Graves' hyperthyroidism was defined as the absence of progression to ophthalmopathy over 18 months of follow-up. The hyperthyroidism patients were between 18 and 65 years old and newly diagnosed, with a disease duration of less than 2 months. The study excluded patients with uncontrolled infections, other autoimmune diseases, pregnancy or lactation. Clinical symptoms, serum thyroxine and TRAb, thyroid ultrasound, and orbital computed tomography formed the basis for the diagnoses. The TCR CDR3 was subjected to a first round of RT-PCR using the HTBI primer set and the Qiagen OneStep RT-PCR kit. Most expanded thyroid clonotypes (frequency above 0.001) were also detected in blood, suggesting blood repertoires may reflect thyroid immune responses. A model built on a 13 V-J signature distinguished ophthalmopathy from stable hyperthyroidism, reaching roughly 88% sensitivity and under 84% specificity in cross-validation and 80%/75% in testing. In validation, progression to ophthalmopathy was predicted by the model with roughly 69% sensitivity and about 72% specificity, a median of about 6 months before onset. TCR V-J signatures able to tell the groups apart were searched for in a discovery cohort of some 100 patients, of whom more than 40 had Graves' ophthalmopathy and about 60 had stable Graves' hyperthyroidism. Whether ophthalmopathy could be predicted prospectively was tested in an independent validation cohort made up of 18 to 20 hyperthyroidism patients plus 17 patients who later progressed to ophthalmopathy. The 100 discovery patients were randomly split 7:3 into training and test sets. In addition, the study compared T-cell repertoires in thyroid tissue and in blood from several Graves' hyperthyroidism patients. After blood sampling, hyperthyroidism patients were treated with methimazole at a starting dose of 30 mg daily, and ophthalmopathy patients were treated with high-dose intravenous methylprednisolone. Libraries were constructed in a second round of multiplex PCR, after which size selection and purification were performed. Sequencing of the libraries was done on an Illumina HiSeq2000 using paired-end 100 bp reads. SOAPnuke was used to process the raw data, removing reads that contained adapters or uncalled bases, had a mean Phred below 15, or lacked an exact match to the constant primer or identifier. COPE v1.2.5 was used to merge the high-quality paired reads, and each unique nucleotide sequence was defined as a clonotype. Clonotypes were aligned to IMGT TRBV, TRBD and TRBJ reference segments using MiTCR v1.1. Analysis was restricted to V-J combinations with a frequency above 0.0001, which covered roughly 99% of repertoires. The TCS score was defined as F50 (clonal expansion) divided by E x V (chaos), with BLOSUM62-based TCRdist calculated between CDR3 peptides within each V-J. Welch's t-statistics and random forest reduced some 510 V-J features to 10 to 15, which were used in a naive Bayes classifier (R e1071). No statistical method was used to set the sample size in advance, and investigators knew the group allocation. According to the paper, TCR Vbeta CDR3 sequencing was carried out on 120 to 150 peripheral blood samples, which came from 40 to 45 ophthalmopathy, around 75 hyperthyroidism and roughly 17 progressor patients.

The chain is assembled from TRBV18 and TRBJ2-7, and TRBD1 matches 8 of the central bases. The sample consisted of peripheral blood mononuclear cells (PBMCs), taken at new diagnosis, from a patient treated with antithyroid drugs. The clonotype comes from a man between 18 and 29 years old with Graves disease. Donor details come from another sample of the same person, matched by shared clones. CDR3 sequence: CASSPGQGSHYEQYF. The DNA sequence is given as TGTGCCAGCTCACCAGGACAGGGAAGTCACTACGAGCAGTACTTC.